This TCR beta chain was profiled in a study of long-term antiretroviral therapy in people with HIV. Overall study context: A decade or so separates the oldest specimens from the later 2015 immediate-ART recommendation.

The V gene lost 4 bases and the J gene lost 6 bases, with 10 bases spanning the gap. The CDR3 runs 13 residues. CDR1 and CDR2 (germline): SGHDN, FVKESK. On this clone itself: Its antigen is unknown.

Assay version v3.0 of immunoSEQ was used, and it was run at survey level. Clones were read by immunoSEQ multiplex PCR, and TCRdb kept only the in-frame ones, dropping some. The sample records around 20,000 clones, roughly 70% being singletons. Study-level points and caveats: Dominant in the repertoire at all time points were clones expanded before ART.

The receptor was derived from a man between 18 and 29 years old with HIV. This specimen was unsorted PBMCs, taken 0.5 years before starting antiretroviral therapy. The gene calls are TRBV14 and TRBJ2-4; D is uncertain. The CDR3 loop is CASSPVDGNIQYF. DNA of the CDR3: TGTGCCAGCAGCCCCGTAGACGGAAACATTCAGTACTTC.